Reported below is one TCR beta chain. The CDR3 is 16 amino acids. V dropped 4 bases and J dropped 3; count of bases not matched to a gene: 6. The germline CDR1 and CDR2 sequences are SGHRS and YFSETQ. The data were taken from a study of blood T cell repertoires in COVID-19. Clones were sequenced by immunoSEQ multiplex PCR, and TCRdb holds only the in-frame ones, with some missing. The repertoire holds about 240,000 clones, with under 85% as singletons. Sequencing used peripheral blood. The chain is built from TRBV5-1 and TRBJ2-3; 12 bases are a match to TRBD1. The receptor comes from a young man who had recovered from COVID-19. CDR3 amino acids: CASSHRDRGLTDTQYF. The CDR3 DNA reads as TGCGCCAGCAGCCACCGGGACAGGGGGCTGACAGATACGCAGTATTTT. Full variable domain (outside the CDR3, taken from reference TRBV5-1 and TRBJ2-3): KAGVTQTPRYLIKTRGQQVTLSCSPISGHRSVSWYQQTPGQGLQFLFEYFSETQRNKGNFPGRFSGRQFSNSRSEMNVSTLELGDSALYLCASSHRDRGLTDTQYFGPGTRLTVL.